This T cell receptor (beta chain) was documented in a study of cytomegalovirus exposure and HLA in healthy donors. Overall study findings and caveats: Investigators reported around 150 TCR beta chains as tied to cytomegalovirus. With later analysis, a missense DCLRE1C variant became linked to TCR beta V- and J-gene trimming.

Remarks on this clone: Its matching antigen is unknown.

V dropped 2 bases and J dropped 5; count of bases not matched to a gene: 11. The CDR3 runs 16 residues. Germline CDR1 and CDR2: SGHRS and YFSETQ. 13 Jbeta primers and 60 Vbeta primers were used for the PCR. Libraries were prepared by immunoSEQ multiplex PCR; TCRdb keeps only in-frame clonotypes and omits some of them. The sample consists of 150,000 to 200,000 clones, around 78% of them appearing once. This sequence was found in a woman aged 30 to 39 in good health and CMV-seropositive. Sequenced input: PBMCs. The J gene is TRBJ2-7, the V gene TRBV5-1, with TRBD2 matching 9 bases. CDR3 nucleotides: TGCGCCAGCAGCTTTCAAGGTGGACTAGCGAGGGACGAGCAGTACTTC. Protein sequence: CASSFQGGLARDEQYF.